Below are 24 T cell receptor beta chains sequenced from a single sample in a study of blood T cell repertoires in COVID-19. Clones were sequenced by immunoSEQ multiplex PCR, and TCRdb holds only the in-frame ones, with some missing. The data contain about 410,000 clones, approximately 89% of them singletons. Sequencing input: peripheral blood. All receptors come from a woman in her thirties or forties with COVID-19, enrolled during active disease.

Turning to this clone: Since a much larger clone is just one base distant, this may be a read error. The gene calls are TRBV7-9 and TRBJ2-5; 9 nucleotides agree with TRBD1. This CDR3 has 14 amino acids. Looked up from germline, CDR1 is SEHNR and CDR2 is FQNEAQ (reference sequence). Trimming took 5 bases from V and 4 from J; bases not matched to a gene: 5. The CDR3 region has the DNA TGTGCCAGCAGCCGGGGACAGGGTGGAGAGACCCAGTACTTC. This translates into CASSRGQGGETQYF.

This chain joins TRBV5-1 and TRBJ1-2; possibly TRBD1 for D (5 bases). The V and J ends lost 4 bases and 3 bases respectively, with 16 bases between them. The CDR3 is 15 residues long. Germline V gene lookup returns CDR1 SGHRS and CDR2 YFSETQ. Here the CDR3 reads CASSPQGVAYYGYTF. CDR3 bases: TGCGCCAGCAGCCCCCAAGGGGTGGCCTACTATGGCTACACCTTC.

The chain has TRBV3-1 (or the pseudogene TRBV3-2) and TRBJ1-3; D gene ambiguous. This CDR3 spans 17 amino acids. CDR1 and CDR2 from the germline V gene are LGHDT and YNNKEL (reference sequence). Trimming took 0 bases from V and 1 from J, leaving 13 bases between them. The CDR3 reads CASSQEGYGFSGNTIYF. CDR3 bases: TGTGCCAGCAGCCAAGAAGGTTACGGGTTTTCTGGAAACACCATATATTTT.

The chain uses TRBV6-5 and TRBJ2-2; possibly TRBD1 for D (5 bases). V lost 6 bases and J 9 bases, leaving 8 bases between the germline ends. This CDR3 contains 11 residues. Germline V gene lookup returns CDR1 MNHEY and CDR2 SVGAGI. Here the CDR3 DNA reads TGTGCCAGCAGGGACACTTGGGAGCTGTTTTTT. Amino acids: CASRDTWELFF.

This chain links TRBV7-9 with TRBJ2-1; 11 positions agree with TRBD1. J lost 7 bases, V lost 1 base, and 9 bases had no gene match. The CDR3 runs 17 residues. The germline CDR1 and CDR2 sequences are SEHNR and FQNEAQ (reference sequence). The DNA for the CDR3 is TGTGCCAGCAGCTTAGGGTCCGGACAGGGGGCAAGGAATGAGCAGTTCTTC. Translation: CASSLGSGQGARNEQFF.

CDR3 bases: TGTGCCAGCAGTTGGGACAGGGCCATATATGGCTACACCTTC. Its translation is CASSWDRAIYGYTF. This chain uses TRBV5-4 with TRBJ1-2; 9 bases match TRBD1. J lost 5 bases, V lost 5 bases, and 7 bases had no gene match. The germline CDR1 and CDR2 sequences are SGHNT and YYREEE (reference sequence). The CDR3 has 14 residues.

This rearrangement joins TRBV4-3 to TRBJ1-4; D may be TRBD1 (5 bases). Trimming removed 0 bases from V and 1 base from J, with 12 bases in between. The CDR3 sequence is 17 residues long. Looked up from germline, CDR1 is LGHNA and CDR2 is YSLEER. In nucleotides, the CDR3 is TGCGCCAGCAGCCAAGAAGCCGGGGGAGGAACTAATGAAAAACTGTTTTTT. Translating it yields CASSQEAGGGTNEKLFF.

The rearrangement uses TRBV18 and TRBJ1-2, with TRBD1 matching over 7 bases. The germline CDR1 and CDR2 sequences are KGHSH and LQKENI. Trimming took 6 bases from V and 2 from J; bases not matched to a gene: 15. This CDR3 is built from 17 residues. The CDR3 DNA reads TGTGCCAGCTCCCAGCTTTCTCCGCAGGGGGAAAACTATGGCTACACCTTC. It specifies CASSQLSPQGENYGYTF.

The chain is built from TRBV19 and TRBJ2-3; 8 positions match TRBD1. CDR3 length: 15 amino acids. CDR1 LNHDA and CDR2 SQIVND come from the germline V gene (reference sequence). With V trimmed by 3 bases and J by 2 bases, 4 bases remained unmatched. CDR3 protein: CASSMGQVNTDTQYF. The CDR3 nucleotides are TGTGCCAGTAGTATGGGACAGGTCAACACAGATACGCAGTATTTT.

This chain connects TRBV6-5 to TRBJ1-3, with TRBD1 as a possible D gene (5 bases). Germline CDR1 reads MNHEY; CDR2 reads SVGAGI. V was pared by 8 bases and J by 0 bases, with 8 bases between. The CDR3 has 13 residues. CDR3 amino acids: CASVTDSGNTIYF. DNA for the CDR3: TGTGCCAGCGTGACAGACTCTGGAAACACCATATATTTT.

Here the CDR3 reads CASSLVEGTGELFF. The CDR3 DNA follows: TGCGCCAGCAGCTTGGTGGAGGGCACCGGGGAGCTGTTTTTT. The V and J genes are TRBV5-1 and TRBJ2-2, with a tentative D call TRBD2 (6 bases). The CDR3 spans 14 residues. The V end lost 0 bases, the J end lost 4 bases, and 7 bases lay between the germline ends. Per the germline V gene, CDR1 is SGHRS and CDR2 is YFSETQ.

This clone has more than one count but fewer than ten. The V gene is TRBV3-1 (or the pseudogene TRBV3-2), the J gene TRBJ2-1, with 7 nucleotides matching TRBD1. From germline, CDR1 is LGHDT and CDR2 YNNKEL (reference sequence). With 4 bases clipped from V and 4 bases from J, the junction kept 10 bases outside the gene matches. This CDR3 is 16 amino acids long. Here the CDR3 reads CASSPGRGGFYNEQFF. The CDR3 region has the DNA TGTGCCAGCAGCCCCGGTCGAGGGGGCTTTTACAATGAGCAGTTCTTC.

The chain uses TRBV30 and TRBJ2-3; D is undetermined. This CDR3 spans 13 amino acids. Trimming took 0 bases from V and 6 from J, leaving 10 bases between them. Germline V CDR1 and CDR2: GTSNPN, SVGIG (reference sequence). This chain's CDR3 is CAWSVRVSDTQYF. CDR3 nucleotides: TGTGCCTGGAGTGTCCGGGTTAGTGATACGCAGTATTTT.

This clone turned up a few times. The chain links TRBV28 to TRBJ1-1; possibly TRBD1 for D (6 bases). This CDR3 has 14 residues. Trimming cost V 7 bases and J 5 bases, with 17 bases left between them. Germline loops: CDR1 MDHEN, CDR2 SYDVKM. CDR3: CASIPTGRRTEAFF. CDR3 coding DNA: TGTGCCAGCATCCCTACAGGGAGACGGACTGAAGCTTTCTTT.

The chain is built from TRBV9 and TRBJ2-1; no reliable D call. Germline V gives CDR1 SGDLS, CDR2 YYNGEE. The CDR3 spans 13 residues. V was cut by 0 bases and J by 3 bases, with 4 bases left in between. This CDR3 is CASSVASYNEQFF. CDR3 nucleotide sequence: TGTGCCAGCAGCGTAGCTAGCTACAATGAGCAGTTCTTC.

This chain links TRBV7-2 with TRBJ1-2; 9 bases agree with TRBD1. CDR1 is SGHTA and CDR2 is FQGNSA in the germline V gene. With 5 bases clipped from V and 3 bases from J, the junction kept 4 bases outside the gene matches. The CDR3 length is 14 residues. CDR3 region: CASSPWDRDYGYTF. The CDR3 DNA is TGTGCCAGCAGCCCTTGGGACAGGGACTATGGCTACACCTTC.

This chain links TRBV19 with TRBJ1-5; D is possibly TRBD1 (6 bases). With 3 bases removed from V and 7 bases from J, the gap between germline ends came to 13 bases. Germline V gives CDR1 LNHDA, CDR2 SQIVND (reference sequence). The length of the CDR3 is 14 residues. CDR3 nucleotide sequence: TGTGCCAGTAGTATCAAGGATACAGGGCAGCCCCAGCATTTT. Translated, it gives CASSIKDTGQPQHF.

This chain uses TRBV7-2 with TRBJ2-7, with 10 bases lining up with TRBD1. Germline CDR1 and CDR2: SGHTA and FQGNSA. The CDR3 sequence is 14 residues long. Trimming removed 3 bases from V and 5 bases from J; junction bases left unmatched: 4. The CDR3 reads CASSLGQGIHEQYF. In nucleotides, the CDR3 is TGTGCCAGCAGCTTGGGACAGGGGATCCACGAGCAGTACTTC.

The chain joins TRBV19 to TRBJ1-4; possibly TRBD1 for D (5 bases). The CDR3 sequence is 13 residues long. The V end lost 2 bases, the J end lost 7 bases, and 8 bases lay between the germline ends. Germline CDR1 and CDR2: LNHDA and SQIVND (reference sequence). The CDR3 DNA reads TGTGCCAGTAGTATATGGGGGGGTGAAAAACTGTTTTTT. This translates into CASSIWGGEKLFF.

V and J are TRBV7-2 and TRBJ1-1; perhaps TRBD1 as D (5 bases). Looked up from germline, CDR1 is SGHTA and CDR2 is FQGNSA. The CDR3 covers 14 residues. V gave up 5 bases and J gave up 1 base, with 11 bases separating them. The CDR3 loop is CASSTMTANTEAFF. The CDR3 coding sequence is TGTGCCAGCAGCACCATGACAGCGAACACTGAAGCTTTCTTT.

The V gene is TRBV7-2, the J gene TRBJ1-2, with 8 bases lining up with TRBD1. CDR3 size: 14 residues. Germline V gives CDR1 SGHTA, CDR2 FQGNSA. V trimming: 3 bases; J trimming: 5 bases; junction bases outside the gene matches: 5. The chain's CDR3 is CASSLKRTGYGYTF. CDR3 nucleotide sequence: TGTGCCAGCAGCTTGAAGAGGACAGGGTATGGCTACACCTTC.

The chain has TRBV5-4 and TRBJ2-7, with 9 bases fitting TRBD1. Germline assignment: CDR1 SGHNT and CDR2 YYREEE (reference sequence). The junction had 4 bases not matched to a gene; V was cut back by 2 bases and J by 4 bases. CDR3 length equals 14 residues. CDR3 region: CASSFMTGGYEQYF. In DNA, the CDR3 is TGTGCCAGCAGCTTTATGACAGGGGGTTACGAGCAGTACTTC.

The gene calls are TRBV30 and TRBJ1-1; D is unresolved. The germline V gene encodes CDR1 GTSNPN and CDR2 SVGIG (reference sequence). V was clipped by 2 bases and J by 3 bases, with 4 bases between them. The length of the CDR3 is 11 residues. In DNA form, the CDR3 reads TGTGCCTGGAGTCCCTACACTGAAGCTTTCTTT. Translation: CAWSPYTEAFF.

The chain couples TRBV3-1 (or the pseudogene TRBV3-2) to TRBJ2-1; TRBD2 aligns across 10 bases. The CDR3 has 15 residues. V lost 7 bases and J lost 8; bases outside the gene matches: 11. Germline CDR1 reads LGHDT; CDR2 reads YNNKEL (reference sequence). The CDR3 reads CASTRASGRIDEQFF. The CDR3, as DNA: TGTGCCAGCACCCGGGCTAGCGGGAGAATCGATGAGCAGTTCTTC.